This T cell receptor beta chain emerged from a study of blood T cell repertoires in COVID-19. Study information: Collection of acute and convalescent COVID-19 samples took place in the United States, Italy and Spain. The cDNA or gDNA used as material had been derived from T cells, B-cell-depleted T cells, or PBMCs.

CDR3 length: 13 amino acids. Germline V CDR1 and CDR2: SGDLS, YYNGEE. The V and J ends lost 0 bases and 2 bases respectively, with 5 bases between them. Per the study methods: Amplification from reference gene primers served as the basis for estimated nucleated cell counts. Profiling relied on immunoSEQ multiplex PCR, and the TCRdb table lists in-frame clones only, not all of them. V, J and clone size were drawn from that table, and D and trimming were deduced from the DNA. This table holds about 210,000 clones, around 90% found once. Material: peripheral blood. The sequence was collected from a man between 60 and 70 years old with acute or convalescent COVID-19. The chain is built from TRBV9 and TRBJ2-5; D ambiguous. The CDR3 DNA follows: TGTGCCAGCAGCGTAGAACAGCAAGAGACCCAGTACTTC. Encoded protein: CASSVEQQETQYF.